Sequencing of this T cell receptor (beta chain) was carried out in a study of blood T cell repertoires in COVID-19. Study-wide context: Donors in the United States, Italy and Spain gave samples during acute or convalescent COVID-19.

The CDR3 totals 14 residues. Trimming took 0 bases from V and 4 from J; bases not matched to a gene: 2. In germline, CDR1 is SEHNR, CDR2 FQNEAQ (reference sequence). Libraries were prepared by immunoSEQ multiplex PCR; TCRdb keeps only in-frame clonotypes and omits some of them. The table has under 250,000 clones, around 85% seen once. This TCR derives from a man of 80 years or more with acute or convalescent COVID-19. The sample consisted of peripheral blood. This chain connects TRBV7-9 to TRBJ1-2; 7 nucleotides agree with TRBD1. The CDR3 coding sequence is TGTGCCAGCAGCTTAGCAGGGGGCGGCTATGGCTACACCTTC. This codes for CASSLAGGGYGYTF. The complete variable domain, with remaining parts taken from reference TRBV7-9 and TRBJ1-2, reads DTGVSQNPRHKITKRGQNVTFRCDPISEHNRLYWYRQTLGQGPEFLTYFQNEAQLEKSRLLSDRFSAERPKGSFSTLEIQRTEQGDSAMYLCASSLAGGGYGYTFGSGTRLTVV.